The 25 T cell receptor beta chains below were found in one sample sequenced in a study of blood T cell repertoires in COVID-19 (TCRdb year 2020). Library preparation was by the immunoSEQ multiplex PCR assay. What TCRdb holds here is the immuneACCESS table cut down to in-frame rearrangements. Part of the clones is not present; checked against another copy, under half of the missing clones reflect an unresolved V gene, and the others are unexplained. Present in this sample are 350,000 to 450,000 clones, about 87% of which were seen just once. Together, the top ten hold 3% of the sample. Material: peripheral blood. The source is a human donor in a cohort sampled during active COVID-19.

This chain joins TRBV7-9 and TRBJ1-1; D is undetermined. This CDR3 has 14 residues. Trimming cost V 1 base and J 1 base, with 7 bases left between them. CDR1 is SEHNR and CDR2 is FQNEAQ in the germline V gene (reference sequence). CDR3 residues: CASSLGTWNTEAFF. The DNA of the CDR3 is TGTGCCAGCAGCTTAGGAACTTGGAACACTGAAGCTTTCTTT.

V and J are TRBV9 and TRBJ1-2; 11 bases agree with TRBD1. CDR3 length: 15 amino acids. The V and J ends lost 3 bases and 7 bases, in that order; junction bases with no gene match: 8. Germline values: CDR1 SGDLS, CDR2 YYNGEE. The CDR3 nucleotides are TGTGCCAGCAGCGGATCGGACAGGGGGCCGGGTGGCTACACCTTC. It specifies CASSGSDRGPGGYTF.

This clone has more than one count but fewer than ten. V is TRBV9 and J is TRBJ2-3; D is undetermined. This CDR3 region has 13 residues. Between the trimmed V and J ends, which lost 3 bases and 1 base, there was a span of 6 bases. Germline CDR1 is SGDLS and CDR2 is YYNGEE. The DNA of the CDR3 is TGTGCCAGCAGCGCAGATGGCACAGATACGCAGTATTTT. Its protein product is CASSADGTDTQYF. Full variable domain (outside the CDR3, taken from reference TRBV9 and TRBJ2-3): DSGVTQTPKHLITATGQRVTLRCSPRSGDLSVYWYQQSLDQGLQFLIQYYNGEERAKGNILERFSAQQFPDLHSELNLSSLELGDSALYFCASSADGTDTQYFGPGTRLTVL.

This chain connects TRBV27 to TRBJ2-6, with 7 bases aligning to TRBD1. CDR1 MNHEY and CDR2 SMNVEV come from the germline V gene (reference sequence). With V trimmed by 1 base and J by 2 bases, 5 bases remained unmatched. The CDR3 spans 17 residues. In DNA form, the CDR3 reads TGTGCCAGCAGTTTATTTTTAGGGGGCGCTGGGGCCAACGTCCTGACTTTC. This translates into CASSLFLGGAGANVLTF.

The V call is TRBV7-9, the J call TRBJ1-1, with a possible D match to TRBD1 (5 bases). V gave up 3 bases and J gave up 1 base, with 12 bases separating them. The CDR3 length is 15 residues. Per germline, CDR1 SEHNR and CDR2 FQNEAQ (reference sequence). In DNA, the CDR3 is TGTGCCAGCAGCTTTGGGGGGGTTGCGAACACTGAAGCTTTCTTT. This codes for CASSFGGVANTEAFF.

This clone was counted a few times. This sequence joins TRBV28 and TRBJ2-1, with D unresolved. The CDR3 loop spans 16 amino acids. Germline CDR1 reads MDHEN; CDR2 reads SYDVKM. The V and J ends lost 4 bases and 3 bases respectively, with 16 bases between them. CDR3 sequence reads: CASSSPWPTGYNEQFF. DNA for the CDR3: TGTGCCAGCAGTTCCCCCTGGCCGACGGGCTACAATGAGCAGTTCTTC.

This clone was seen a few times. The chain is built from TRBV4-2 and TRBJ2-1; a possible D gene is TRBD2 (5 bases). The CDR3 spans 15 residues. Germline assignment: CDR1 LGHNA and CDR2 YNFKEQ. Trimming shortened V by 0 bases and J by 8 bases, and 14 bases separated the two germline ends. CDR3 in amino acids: CASSQDRGWGYEQFF. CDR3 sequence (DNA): TGTGCCAGCAGCCAAGATCGGGGATGGGGATATGAGCAGTTCTTC.

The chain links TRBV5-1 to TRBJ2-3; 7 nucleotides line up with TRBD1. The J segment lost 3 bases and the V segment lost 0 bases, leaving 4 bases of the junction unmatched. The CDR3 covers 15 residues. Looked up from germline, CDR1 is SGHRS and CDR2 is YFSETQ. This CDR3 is CASSLADRVTDTQYF. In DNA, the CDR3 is TGCGCCAGCAGCTTGGCAGACAGGGTAACAGATACGCAGTATTTT.

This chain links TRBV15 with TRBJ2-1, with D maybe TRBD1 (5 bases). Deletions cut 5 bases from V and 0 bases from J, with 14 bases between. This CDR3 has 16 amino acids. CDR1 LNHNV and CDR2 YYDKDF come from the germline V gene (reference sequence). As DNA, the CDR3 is TGTGCCACCAGCGGTAGACAGATCAACTCCTACAATGAGCAGTTCTTC. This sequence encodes CATSGRQINSYNEQFF. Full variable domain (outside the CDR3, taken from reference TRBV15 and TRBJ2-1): DAMVIQNPRYQVTQFGKPVTLSCSQTLNHNVMYWYQQKSSQAPKLLFHYYDKDFNNEADTPDNFQSRRPNTSFCFLDIRSPGLGDTAMYLCATSGRQINSYNEQFFGPGTRLTVL.

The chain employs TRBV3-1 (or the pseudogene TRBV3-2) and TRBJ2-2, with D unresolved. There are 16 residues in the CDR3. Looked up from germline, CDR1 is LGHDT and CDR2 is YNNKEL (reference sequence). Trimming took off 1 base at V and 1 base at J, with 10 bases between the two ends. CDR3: CASSQVSALNTGELFF. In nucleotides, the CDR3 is TGTGCCAGCAGCCAAGTTTCCGCGCTGAACACCGGGGAGCTGTTTTTT.

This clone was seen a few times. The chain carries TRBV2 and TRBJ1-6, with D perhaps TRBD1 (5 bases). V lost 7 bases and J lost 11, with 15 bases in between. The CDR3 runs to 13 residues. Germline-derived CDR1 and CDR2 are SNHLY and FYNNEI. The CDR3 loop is CASKQDTWAPLHF. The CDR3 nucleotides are TGTGCCAGCAAGCAGGACACGTGGGCACCCCTCCACTTT. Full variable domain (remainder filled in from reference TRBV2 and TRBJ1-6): EPEVTQTPSHQVTQMGQEVILRCVPISNHLYFYWYRQILGQKVEFLVSFYNNEISEKSEIFDDQFSVERPDGSNFTLKIRSTKLEDSAMYFCASKQDTWAPLHFGNGTRLTVT.

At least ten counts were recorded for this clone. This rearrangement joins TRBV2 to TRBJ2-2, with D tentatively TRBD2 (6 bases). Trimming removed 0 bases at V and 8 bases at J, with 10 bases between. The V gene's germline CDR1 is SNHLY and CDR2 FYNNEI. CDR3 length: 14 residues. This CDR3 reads CASSEARRAGELFF. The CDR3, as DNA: TGTGCCAGCAGTGAAGCGAGGAGGGCTGGGGAGCTGTTTTTT. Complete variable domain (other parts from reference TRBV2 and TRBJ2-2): EPEVTQTPSHQVTQMGQEVILRCVPISNHLYFYWYRQILGQKVEFLVSFYNNEISEKSEIFDDQFSVERPDGSNFTLKIRSTKLEDSAMYFCASSEARRAGELFFGEGSRLTVL.

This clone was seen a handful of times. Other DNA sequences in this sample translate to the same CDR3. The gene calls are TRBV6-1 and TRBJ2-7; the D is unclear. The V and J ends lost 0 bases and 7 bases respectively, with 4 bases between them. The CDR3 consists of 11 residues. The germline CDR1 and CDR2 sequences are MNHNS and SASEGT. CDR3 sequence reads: CASSEAREQYF. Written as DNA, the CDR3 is TGTGCCAGCAGTGAAGCTAGAGAGCAGTACTTC.

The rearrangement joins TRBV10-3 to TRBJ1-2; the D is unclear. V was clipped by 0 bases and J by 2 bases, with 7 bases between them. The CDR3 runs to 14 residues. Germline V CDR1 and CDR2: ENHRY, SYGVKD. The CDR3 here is CAISESTTNYGYTF. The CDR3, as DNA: TGTGCCATCAGTGAGTCGACAACCAACTATGGCTACACCTTC.

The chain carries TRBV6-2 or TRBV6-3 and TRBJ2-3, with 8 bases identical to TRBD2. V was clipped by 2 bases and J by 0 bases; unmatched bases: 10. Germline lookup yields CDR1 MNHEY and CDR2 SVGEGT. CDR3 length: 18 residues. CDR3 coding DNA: TGTGCCAGCAGTTACCTCCCTATGGGACTAGATAGCACAGATACGCAGTATTTT. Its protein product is CASSYLPMGLDSTDTQYF.

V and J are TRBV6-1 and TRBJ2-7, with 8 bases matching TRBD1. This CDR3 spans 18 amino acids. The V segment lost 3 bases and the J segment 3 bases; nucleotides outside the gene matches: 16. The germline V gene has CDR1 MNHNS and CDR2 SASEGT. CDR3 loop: CASSDFPPVRDRYYEQYF. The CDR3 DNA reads TGTGCCAGCAGTGATTTTCCCCCAGTTAGGGACAGGTACTACGAGCAGTACTTC.

CDR3 DNA: TGTGCCAGCAGTTCCGCCGACTGGAAAGTACCTAGCACAGATACGCAGTATTTT. It translates to CASSSADWKVPSTDTQYF. V gene TRBV6-2 or TRBV6-3 combines with J gene TRBJ2-3; no definite D call. The CDR3 totals 18 residues. Trimming stripped 4 bases from V and 0 bases from J, with 20 bases between. The germline V gene has CDR1 MNHEY and CDR2 SVGEGT.

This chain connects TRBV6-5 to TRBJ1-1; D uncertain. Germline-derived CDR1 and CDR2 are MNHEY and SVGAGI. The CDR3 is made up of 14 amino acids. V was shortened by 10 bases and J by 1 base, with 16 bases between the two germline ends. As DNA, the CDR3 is TGTGCCACCAAACCAGACACAGCGAACACTGAAGCTTTCTTT. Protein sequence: CATKPDTANTEAFF.

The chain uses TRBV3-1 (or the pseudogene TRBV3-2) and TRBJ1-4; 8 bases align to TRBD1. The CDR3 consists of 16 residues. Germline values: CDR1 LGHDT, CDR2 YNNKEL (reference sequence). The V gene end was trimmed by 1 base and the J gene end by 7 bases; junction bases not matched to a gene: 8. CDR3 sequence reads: CASSQGGQGAGEKLFF. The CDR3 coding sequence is TGTGCCAGCAGCCAAGGGGGCCAGGGGGCCGGTGAAAAACTGTTTTTT.

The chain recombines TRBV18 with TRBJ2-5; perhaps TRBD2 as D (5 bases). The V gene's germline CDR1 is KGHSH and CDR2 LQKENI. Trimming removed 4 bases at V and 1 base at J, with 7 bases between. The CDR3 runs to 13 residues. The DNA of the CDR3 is TGTGCCAGCTCACTGCGGGTCCAAGAGACCCAGTACTTC. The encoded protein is CASSLRVQETQYF. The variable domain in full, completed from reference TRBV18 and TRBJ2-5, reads NAGVMQNPRHLVRRRGQEARLRCSPMKGHSHVYWYRQLPEEGLKFMVYLQKENIIDESGMPKERFSAEFPKEGPSILRIQQVVRGDSAAYFCASSLRVQETQYFGPGTRLLVL.

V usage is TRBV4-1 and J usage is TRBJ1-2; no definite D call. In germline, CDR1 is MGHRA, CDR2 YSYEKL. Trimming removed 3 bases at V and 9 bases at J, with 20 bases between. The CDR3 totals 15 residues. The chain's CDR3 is CASSQSFASPGSYTF. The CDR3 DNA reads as TGCGCCAGCAGCCAGTCGTTTGCATCTCCCGGGAGCTACACCTTC.

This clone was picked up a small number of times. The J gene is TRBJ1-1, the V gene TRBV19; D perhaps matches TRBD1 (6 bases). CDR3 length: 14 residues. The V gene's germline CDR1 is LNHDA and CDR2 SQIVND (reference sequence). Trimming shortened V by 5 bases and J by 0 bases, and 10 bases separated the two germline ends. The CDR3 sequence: CASSPGHLNTEAFF. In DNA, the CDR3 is TGTGCCAGTAGTCCGGGACATTTGAACACTGAAGCTTTCTTT. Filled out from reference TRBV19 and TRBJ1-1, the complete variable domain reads DGGITQSPKYLFRKEGQNVTLSCEQNLNHDAMYWYRQDPGQGLRLIYYSQIVNDFQKGDIAEGYSVSREKKESFPLTVTSAQKNPTAFYLCASSPGHLNTEAFFGQGTRLTVV.

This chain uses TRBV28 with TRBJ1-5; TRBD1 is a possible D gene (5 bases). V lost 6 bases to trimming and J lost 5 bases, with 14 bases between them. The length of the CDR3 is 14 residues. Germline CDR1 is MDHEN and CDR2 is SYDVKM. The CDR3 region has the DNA TGTGCCAGCAGCCGAGACAGTTATGATCAGCCCCAGCATTTT. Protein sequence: CASSRDSYDQPQHF.

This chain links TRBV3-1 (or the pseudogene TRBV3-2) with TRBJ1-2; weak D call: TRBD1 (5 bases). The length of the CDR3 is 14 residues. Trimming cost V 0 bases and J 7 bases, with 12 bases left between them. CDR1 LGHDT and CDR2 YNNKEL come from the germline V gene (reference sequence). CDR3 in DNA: TGTGCCAGCAGCCAAGATTTCCAGGGCCTTGGCTACACCTTC. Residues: CASSQDFQGLGYTF.

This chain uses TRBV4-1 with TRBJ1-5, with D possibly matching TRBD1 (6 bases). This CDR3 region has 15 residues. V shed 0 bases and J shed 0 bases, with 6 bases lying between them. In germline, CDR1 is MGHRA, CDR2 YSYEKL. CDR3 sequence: CASSQDRGSNQPQHF. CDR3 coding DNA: TGCGCCAGCAGCCAAGACAGGGGTAGCAATCAGCCCCAGCATTTT.